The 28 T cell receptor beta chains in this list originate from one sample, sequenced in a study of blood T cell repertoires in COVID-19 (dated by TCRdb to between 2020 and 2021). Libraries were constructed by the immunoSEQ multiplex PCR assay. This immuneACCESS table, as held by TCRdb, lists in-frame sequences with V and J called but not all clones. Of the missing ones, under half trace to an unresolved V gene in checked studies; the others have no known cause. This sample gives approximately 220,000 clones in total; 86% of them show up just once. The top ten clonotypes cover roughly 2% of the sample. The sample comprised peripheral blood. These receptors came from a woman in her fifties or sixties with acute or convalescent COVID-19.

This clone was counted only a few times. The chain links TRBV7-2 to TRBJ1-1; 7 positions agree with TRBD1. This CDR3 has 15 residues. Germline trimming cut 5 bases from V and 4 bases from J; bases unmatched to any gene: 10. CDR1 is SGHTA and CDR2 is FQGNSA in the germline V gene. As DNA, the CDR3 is TGTGCCAGCAGCATGGGGTTACAGGGGAGCACTGAAGCTTTCTTT. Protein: CASSMGLQGSTEAFF.

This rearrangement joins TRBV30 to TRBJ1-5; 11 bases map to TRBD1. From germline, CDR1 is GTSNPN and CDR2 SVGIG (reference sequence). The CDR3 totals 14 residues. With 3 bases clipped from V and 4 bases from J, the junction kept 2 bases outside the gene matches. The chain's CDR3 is CAWSRDRGNQPQHF. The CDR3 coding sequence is TGTGCCTGGAGCCGGGACAGGGGGAATCAGCCCCAGCATTTT. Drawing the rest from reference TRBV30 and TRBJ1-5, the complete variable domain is SQTIHQWPATLVQPVGSPLSLECTVEGTSNPNLYWYRQAAGRGLQLLFYSVGIGQISSEVPQNLSASRPQDRQFILSSKKLLLSDSGFYLCAWSRDRGNQPQHFGDGTRLSIL.

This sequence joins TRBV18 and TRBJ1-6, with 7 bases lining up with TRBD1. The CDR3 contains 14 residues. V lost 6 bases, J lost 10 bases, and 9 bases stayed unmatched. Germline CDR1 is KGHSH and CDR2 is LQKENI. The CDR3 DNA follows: TGTGCCAGCTCGCCGGGACAGTGGGGATCACCCCTCCACTTT. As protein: CASSPGQWGSPLHF.

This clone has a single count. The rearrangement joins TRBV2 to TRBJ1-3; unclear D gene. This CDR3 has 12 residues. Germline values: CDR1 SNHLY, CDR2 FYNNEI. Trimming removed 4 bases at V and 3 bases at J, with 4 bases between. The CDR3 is CASSAGGNTIYF. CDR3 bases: TGTGCCAGCAGTGCAGGTGGAAACACCATATATTTT.

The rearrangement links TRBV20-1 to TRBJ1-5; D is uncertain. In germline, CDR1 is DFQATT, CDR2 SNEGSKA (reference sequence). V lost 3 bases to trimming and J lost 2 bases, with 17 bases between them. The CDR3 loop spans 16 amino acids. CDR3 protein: CSASRALQRGNQPQHF. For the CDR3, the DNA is TGCAGTGCTAGTCGGGCCCTCCAGAGGGGCAATCAGCCCCAGCATTTT.

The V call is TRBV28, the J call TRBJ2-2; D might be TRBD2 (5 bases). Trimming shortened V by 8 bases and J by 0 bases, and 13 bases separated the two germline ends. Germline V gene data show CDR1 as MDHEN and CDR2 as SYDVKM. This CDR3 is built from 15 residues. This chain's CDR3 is CASRGPGTNTGELFF. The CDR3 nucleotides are TGTGCCAGCCGGGGTCCGGGTACGAACACCGGGGAGCTGTTTTTT. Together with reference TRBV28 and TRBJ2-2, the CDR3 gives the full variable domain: DVKVTQSSRYLVKRTGEKVFLECVQDMDHENMFWYRQDPGLGLRLIYFSYDVKMKEKGDIPEGYSVSREKKERFSLILESASTNQTSMYLCASRGPGTNTGELFFGEGSRLTVL.

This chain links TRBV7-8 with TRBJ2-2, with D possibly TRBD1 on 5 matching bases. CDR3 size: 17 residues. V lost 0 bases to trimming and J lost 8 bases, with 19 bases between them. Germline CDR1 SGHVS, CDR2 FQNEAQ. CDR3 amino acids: CASSLAPGRPDRGELFF. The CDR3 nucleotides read TGTGCCAGCAGCTTAGCGCCAGGGCGGCCGGACCGGGGGGAGCTGTTTTTT.

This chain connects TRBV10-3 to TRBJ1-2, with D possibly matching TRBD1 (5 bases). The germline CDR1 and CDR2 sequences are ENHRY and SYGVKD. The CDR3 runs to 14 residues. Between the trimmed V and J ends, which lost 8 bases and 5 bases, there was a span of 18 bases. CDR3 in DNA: TGTGCCATCGCCCCGACAGAATTGGGATATGGCTACACCTTC. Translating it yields CAIAPTELGYGYTF.

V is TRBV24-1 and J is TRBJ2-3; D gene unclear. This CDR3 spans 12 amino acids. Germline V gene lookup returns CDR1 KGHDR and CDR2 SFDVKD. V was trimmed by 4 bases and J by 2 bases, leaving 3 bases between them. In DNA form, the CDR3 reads TGTGCCACCAGTGACTACACAGATACGCAGTATTTT. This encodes CATSDYTDTQYF.

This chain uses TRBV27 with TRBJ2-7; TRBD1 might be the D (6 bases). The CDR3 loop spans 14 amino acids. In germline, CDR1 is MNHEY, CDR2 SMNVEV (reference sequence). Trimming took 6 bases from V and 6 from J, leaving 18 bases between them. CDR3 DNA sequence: TGTGCCAGCAGCCCCGTGACAGGATACGGCGAGCAGTACTTC. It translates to CASSPVTGYGEQYF.

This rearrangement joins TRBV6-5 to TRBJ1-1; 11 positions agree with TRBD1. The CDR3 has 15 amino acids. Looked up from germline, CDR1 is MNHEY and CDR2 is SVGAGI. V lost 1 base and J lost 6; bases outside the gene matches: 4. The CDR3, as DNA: TGTGCCAGCAGTTACTATCGGACAGGGGGCCCTGAAGCTTTCTTT. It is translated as CASSYYRTGGPEAFF.

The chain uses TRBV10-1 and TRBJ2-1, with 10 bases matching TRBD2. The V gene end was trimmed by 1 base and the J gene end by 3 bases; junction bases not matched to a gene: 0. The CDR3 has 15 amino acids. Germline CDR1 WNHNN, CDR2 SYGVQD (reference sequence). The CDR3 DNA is TGCGCCAGCAGTGAGTTAGCGGGAGGCTACAATGAGCAGTTCTTC. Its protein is CASSELAGGYNEQFF.

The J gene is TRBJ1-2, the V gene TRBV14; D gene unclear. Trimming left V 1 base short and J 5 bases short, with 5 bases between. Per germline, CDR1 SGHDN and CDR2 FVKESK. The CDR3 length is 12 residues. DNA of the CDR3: TGTGCCAGCAGCCAAGTAGCTTATGGCTACACCTTC. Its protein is CASSQVAYGYTF.

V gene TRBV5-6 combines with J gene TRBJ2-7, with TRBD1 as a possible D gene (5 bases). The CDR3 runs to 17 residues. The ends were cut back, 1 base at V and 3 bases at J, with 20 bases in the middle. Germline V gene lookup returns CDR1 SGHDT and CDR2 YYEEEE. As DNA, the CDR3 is TGTGCCAGCAGCTTGAGGGCAGCAGGGATTGCCGGCTACGAGCAGTACTTC. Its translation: CASSLRAAGIAGYEQYF.

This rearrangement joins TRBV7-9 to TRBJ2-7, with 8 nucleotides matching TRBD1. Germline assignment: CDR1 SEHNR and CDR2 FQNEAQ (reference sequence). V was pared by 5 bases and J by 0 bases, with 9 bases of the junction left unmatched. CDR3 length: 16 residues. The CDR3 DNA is TGTGCCAGCAGCACGCAAACAGGGGGTTCCTCCTACGAGCAGTACTTC. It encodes CASSTQTGGSSYEQYF.

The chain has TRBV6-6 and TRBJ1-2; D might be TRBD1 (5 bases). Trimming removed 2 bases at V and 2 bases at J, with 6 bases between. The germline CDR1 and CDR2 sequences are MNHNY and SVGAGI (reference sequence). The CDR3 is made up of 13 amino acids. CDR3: CASSYGGNYGYTF. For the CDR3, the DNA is TGTGCCAGCAGTTACGGGGGGAACTATGGCTACACCTTC.

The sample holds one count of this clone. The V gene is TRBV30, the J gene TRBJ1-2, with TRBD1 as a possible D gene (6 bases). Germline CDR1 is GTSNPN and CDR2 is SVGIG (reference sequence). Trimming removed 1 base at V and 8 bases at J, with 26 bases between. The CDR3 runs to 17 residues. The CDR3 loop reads CAWSDPTETTGPEGYTF. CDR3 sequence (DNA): TGTGCCTGGAGTGACCCGACCGAAACTACAGGGCCGGAAGGCTACACCTTC.

This chain's CDR3 is CASSRTYRDEQYF. As DNA, the CDR3 is TGTGCCAGCAGCCGAACGTACAGGGACGAGCAGTACTTC. This rearrangement joins TRBV6-5 to TRBJ2-7; a weak D match, TRBD1 (6 bases). The CDR3 runs 13 residues. The germline V and J ends were trimmed by 6 bases and 5 bases, with 14 bases remaining between them. Germline values: CDR1 MNHEY, CDR2 SVGAGI.

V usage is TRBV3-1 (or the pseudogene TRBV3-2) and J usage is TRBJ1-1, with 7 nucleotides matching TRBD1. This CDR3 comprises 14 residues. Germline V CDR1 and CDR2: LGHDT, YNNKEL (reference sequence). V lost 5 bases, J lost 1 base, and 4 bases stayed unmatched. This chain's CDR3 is CASSTGASNTEAFF. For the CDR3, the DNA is TGTGCCAGCAGCACAGGGGCCTCGAACACTGAAGCTTTCTTT.

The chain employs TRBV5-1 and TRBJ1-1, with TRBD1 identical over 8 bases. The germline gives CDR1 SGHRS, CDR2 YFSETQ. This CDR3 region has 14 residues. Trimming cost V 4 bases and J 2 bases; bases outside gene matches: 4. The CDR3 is CASSGGQANTEAFF. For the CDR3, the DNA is TGCGCCAGCAGCGGGGGACAGGCCAACACTGAAGCTTTCTTT.

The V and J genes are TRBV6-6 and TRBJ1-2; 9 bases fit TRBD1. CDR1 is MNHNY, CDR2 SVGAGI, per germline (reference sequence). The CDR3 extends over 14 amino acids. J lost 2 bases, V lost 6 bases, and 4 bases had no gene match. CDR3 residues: CASRWGTGNYGYTF. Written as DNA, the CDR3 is TGTGCCAGCAGATGGGGGACAGGGAACTATGGCTACACCTTC.

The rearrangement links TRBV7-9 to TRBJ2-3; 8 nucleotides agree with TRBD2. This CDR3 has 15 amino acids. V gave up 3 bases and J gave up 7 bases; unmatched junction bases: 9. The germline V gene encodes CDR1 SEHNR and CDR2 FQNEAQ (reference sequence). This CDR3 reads CASSFPGLERNTQYF. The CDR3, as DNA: TGTGCCAGCAGCTTCCCGGGACTAGAGCGAAATACGCAGTATTTT.

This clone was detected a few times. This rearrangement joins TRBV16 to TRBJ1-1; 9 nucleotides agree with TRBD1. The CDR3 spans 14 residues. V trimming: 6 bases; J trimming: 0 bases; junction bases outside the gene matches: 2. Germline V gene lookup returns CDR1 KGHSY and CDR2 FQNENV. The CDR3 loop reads CASSRDRVNTEAFF. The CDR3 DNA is TGTGCCAGCAGTAGGGACAGGGTGAACACTGAAGCTTTCTTT.

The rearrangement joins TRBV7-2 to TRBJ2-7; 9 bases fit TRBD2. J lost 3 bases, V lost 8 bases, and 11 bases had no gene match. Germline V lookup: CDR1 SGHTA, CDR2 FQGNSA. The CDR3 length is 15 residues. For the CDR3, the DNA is TGTGCCAGCGGTAAAGAGGCGGGAGGGAGCTACGAGCAGTACTTC. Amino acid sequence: CASGKEAGGSYEQYF.

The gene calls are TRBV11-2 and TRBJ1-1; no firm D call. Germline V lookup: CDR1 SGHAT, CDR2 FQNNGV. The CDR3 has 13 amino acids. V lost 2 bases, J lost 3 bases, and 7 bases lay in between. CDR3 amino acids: CASSLQEDTEAFF. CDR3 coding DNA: TGTGCCAGCAGCTTACAAGAGGACACTGAAGCTTTCTTT.

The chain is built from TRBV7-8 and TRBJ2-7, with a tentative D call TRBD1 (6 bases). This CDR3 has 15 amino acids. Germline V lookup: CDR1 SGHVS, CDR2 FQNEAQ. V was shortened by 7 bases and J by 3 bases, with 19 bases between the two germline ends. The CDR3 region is CASTFSGEPFYEQYF. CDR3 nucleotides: TGTGCCAGCACTTTTTCAGGGGAACCCTTCTACGAGCAGTACTTC. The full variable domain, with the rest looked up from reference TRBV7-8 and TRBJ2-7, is GAGVSQSPRYKVAKRGQDVALRCDPISGHVSLFWYQQALGQGPEFLTYFQNEAQLDKSGLPSDRFFAERPEGSVSTLKIQRTQQEDSAVYLCASTFSGEPFYEQYFGPGTRLTVT.

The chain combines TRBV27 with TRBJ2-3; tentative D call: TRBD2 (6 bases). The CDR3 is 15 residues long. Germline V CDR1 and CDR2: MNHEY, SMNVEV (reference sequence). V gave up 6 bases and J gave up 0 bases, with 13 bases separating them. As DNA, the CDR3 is TGTGCCAGCAGCCAACTAGCCCCTAGCACAGATACGCAGTATTTT. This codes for CASSQLAPSTDTQYF.

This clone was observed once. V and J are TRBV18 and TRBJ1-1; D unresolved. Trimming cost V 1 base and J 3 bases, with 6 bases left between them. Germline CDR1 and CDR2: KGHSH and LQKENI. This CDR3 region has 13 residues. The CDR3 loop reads CASSPRQDTEAFF. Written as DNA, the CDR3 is TGTGCCAGCTCACCACGGCAGGACACTGAAGCTTTCTTT.